Presented here are 26 T cell receptor beta chains from one specimen sequenced in a study of blood T cell repertoires in COVID-19. The table came from immunoSEQ multiplex PCR; TCRdb's copy has only in-frame clones and leaves some out. The sample has roughly 250,000 clones, roughly nine tenths seen once. What was sequenced was peripheral blood. The source of these receptors is a man in his 60s who had recovered from COVID-19.

V is TRBV7-6 and J is TRBJ1-1; possibly TRBD1 for D (6 bases). From germline, CDR1 is SGHVS and CDR2 FNYEAQ. V shed 1 base and J shed 1 base, with 10 bases lying between them. The CDR3 has 15 amino acids. CDR3 in amino acids: CASSLVGAGNTEAFF. Here the CDR3 DNA reads TGTGCCAGCAGCTTAGTGGGGGCAGGGAACACTGAAGCTTTCTTT.

V and J are TRBV9 and TRBJ2-7, with TRBD1 matching 7 bases. J lost 9 bases, V lost 0 bases, and 6 bases had no gene match. CDR1 is SGDLS, CDR2 YYNGEE, per germline. This CDR3 has 13 amino acids. The CDR3 DNA is TGTGCCAGCAGCGTAGTGTCAGGGGGAACGCAGTACTTC. Protein: CASSVVSGGTQYF.

This sequence joins TRBV4-1 and TRBJ1-5; D gene unclear. CDR3 length equals 15 residues. The germline V and J ends were trimmed by 4 bases and 0 bases, with 10 bases remaining between them. Looked up from germline, CDR1 is MGHRA and CDR2 is YSYEKL. CDR3 protein: CASSLKEASNQPQHF. The CDR3 nucleotides read TGCGCCAGCAGCCTAAAGGAGGCTAGCAATCAGCCCCAGCATTTT.

In this sample, this clone turned up once. The chain combines TRBV5-4 with TRBJ2-7; 9 nucleotides align to TRBD2. From germline, CDR1 is SGHNT and CDR2 YYREEE (reference sequence). The CDR3 consists of 15 residues. V was pared by 4 bases and J by 2 bases, with 7 bases of the junction left unmatched. CDR3 sequence reads: CASSGTSGSPYEQYF. The CDR3 DNA sequence: TGTGCCAGCAGCGGAACTAGCGGGTCCCCCTACGAGCAGTACTTC.

The chain uses TRBV7-2 and TRBJ2-7, with 9 bases that match TRBD2. The trim removed 6 bases at V and 6 bases at J, leaving 15 bases unmatched. Germline V gene data show CDR1 as SGHTA and CDR2 as FQGNSA. The CDR3 has 16 residues. CDR3 sequence (DNA): TGTGCCAGCAGAACAAGACGGGCGGGGGGGCAGGCCGAGCAGTACTTC. This sequence encodes CASRTRRAGGQAEQYF.

The chain recombines TRBV3-1 (or the pseudogene TRBV3-2) with TRBJ2-7; D is unresolved. The germline V gene has CDR1 LGHDT and CDR2 YNNKEL (reference sequence). Trimming cost V 2 bases and J 6 bases, with 11 bases left between them. CDR3 size: 13 residues. The CDR3 region has the DNA TGTGCCAGCAGCCAATCACTGGGCGTCGAGCAGTACTTC. It specifies CASSQSLGVEQYF.

The J gene is TRBJ2-3, the V gene TRBV19; TRBD2 aligns across 8 bases. Trimming took 3 bases from V and 6 from J; bases not matched to a gene: 11. This CDR3 region has 16 residues. In germline, CDR1 is LNHDA, CDR2 SQIVND (reference sequence). The CDR3 DNA sequence: TGTGCCAGTAGTATTATCGGGGGGGCCGCCGTGGATACGCAGTATTTT. Protein sequence: CASSIIGGAAVDTQYF.

The rearrangement links TRBV9 to TRBJ2-5, with 12 bases identical to TRBD2. Unmatched junction bases numbered 3, after V lost 0 bases and J lost 0 bases. This CDR3 has 17 amino acids. Germline V CDR1 and CDR2: SGDLS, YYNGEE. The CDR3 coding sequence is TGTGCCAGCAGCGTAGGGGCTAGCGGGGGGGACCAAGAGACCCAGTACTTC. It encodes CASSVGASGGDQETQYF.

This chain links TRBV3-1 (or the pseudogene TRBV3-2) with TRBJ2-2; TRBD2 aligns across 8 bases. The V gene end was trimmed by 7 bases and the J gene end by 3 bases; junction bases not matched to a gene: 7. There are 15 residues in the CDR3. Germline V gene data show CDR1 as LGHDT and CDR2 as YNNKEL (reference sequence). The CDR3 is CASTPQRGYTGELFF. The CDR3 nucleotides read TGTGCCAGCACCCCGCAGCGGGGGTACACCGGGGAGCTGTTTTTT.

The chain employs TRBV24-1 and TRBJ2-7; TRBD1 agrees at 8 bases. The CDR3 sequence is 15 residues long. Trimming removed 2 bases from V and 4 bases from J; junction bases left unmatched: 6. CDR1 KGHDR and CDR2 SFDVKD come from the germline V gene. The CDR3 loop reads CATSDSRDRFYEQYF. CDR3 in DNA: TGTGCCACCAGTGATTCCCGGGACAGGTTTTACGAGCAGTACTTC.

The chain links TRBV5-4 to TRBJ2-7; tentatively, D is TRBD2 (6 bases). The CDR3 has 15 amino acids. Trimming left V 4 bases short and J 5 bases short, with 19 bases between. Germline lookup yields CDR1 SGHNT and CDR2 YYREEE (reference sequence). CDR3 residues: CASSPTLGGSHEQYF. The DNA of the CDR3 is TGTGCCAGCAGCCCTACATTGGGAGGTTCCCACGAGCAGTACTTC. Full variable domain (rest looked up from reference TRBV5-4 and TRBJ2-7): ETGVTQSPTHLIKTRGQQVTLRCSSQSGHNTVSWYQQALGQGPQFIFQYYREEENGRGNFPPRFSGLQFPNYSSELNVNALELDDSALYLCASSPTLGGSHEQYFGPGTRLTVT.

The V call is TRBV9, the J call TRBJ2-1; 10 bases map to TRBD2. CDR3 size: 17 residues. The J segment lost 3 bases and the V segment lost 0 bases, leaving 6 bases of the junction unmatched. Germline V gene lookup returns CDR1 SGDLS and CDR2 YYNGEE. CDR3 sequence (DNA): TGTGCCAGCAGCGTAGTGGGTAGCGGGGGGCGCTACAATGAGCAGTTCTTC. The encoded protein is CASSVVGSGGRYNEQFF.

Comment on this clone: Germline is not matched at one junction end, which may reflect a read error. The gene calls are TRBV6-2 or TRBV6-3 and TRBJ2-2; maybe TRBD2 (5 bases). Germline V lookup: CDR1 MNHEY, CDR2 SVGEGT. There are 15 residues in the CDR3. CDR3 bases: TGTGCCAGCAGCTACTGGGGAGCTAACACCGGGGAGCTGTTTTTT. It codes for CASSYWGANTGELFF.

The chain links TRBV5-1 to TRBJ1-1; 7 bases line up with TRBD1. V dropped 1 base and J dropped 0; count of bases not matched to a gene: 6. Per germline, CDR1 SGHRS and CDR2 YFSETQ. The CDR3 is 16 residues long. CDR3 sequence: CASSLYQGEVNTEAFF. CDR3 DNA sequence: TGCGCCAGCAGCTTGTACCAGGGGGAGGTGAACACTGAAGCTTTCTTT.

The V gene is TRBV5-1, the J gene TRBJ2-7; 8 bases agree with TRBD1. The CDR3 totals 18 residues. Per germline, CDR1 SGHRS and CDR2 YFSETQ. Trimming took 1 base from V and 1 from J; bases not matched to a gene: 13. The CDR3 here is CASSLFNVDRVVSYEQYF. In nucleotides, the CDR3 is TGCGCCAGCAGCTTGTTTAATGTGGACAGGGTCGTTTCCTACGAGCAGTACTTC.

This chain links TRBV27 with TRBJ1-6, with D uncertain. Germline V gives CDR1 MNHEY, CDR2 SMNVEV (reference sequence). V was shortened by 5 bases and J by 7 bases, with 18 bases between the two germline ends. CDR3 length: 16 amino acids. CDR3 sequence reads: CASSPTAPGKNSPLHF. CDR3 DNA sequence: TGTGCCAGCAGTCCCACGGCGCCGGGGAAAAATTCACCCCTCCACTTT.

The rearrangement joins TRBV21-1 to TRBJ1-3; TRBD1 reflects the table's D call only, with no check against the DNA. TRBV21-1 is noted as a pseudogene. The CDR3 is 16 residues long. The CDR3 loop is CASSKGQEVPGNTIYF. CDR3 DNA sequence: TGTGCCAGCAGCAAAGGACAGGAGGTCCCTGGAAACACCATATATTTT.

The V gene is TRBV4-1, the J gene TRBJ2-1; 8 bases are shared with TRBD1. The V and J ends lost 3 bases and 2 bases, in that order; junction bases with no gene match: 6. The germline V gene has CDR1 MGHRA and CDR2 YSYEKL. The CDR3 sequence is 16 residues long. CDR3 protein: CASSHEQGETYNEQFF. CDR3 coding DNA: TGCGCCAGCAGCCACGAACAGGGGGAAACCTACAATGAGCAGTTCTTC.

This chain links TRBV2 with TRBJ1-1; 11 nucleotides match TRBD1. Looked up from germline, CDR1 is SNHLY and CDR2 is FYNNEI. This CDR3 is 14 amino acids long. Germline trimming cut 6 bases from V and 5 bases from J; bases unmatched to any gene: 5. The CDR3, as DNA: TGTGCCAGCAGCGGGACAGGGGGGAGGACTGAAGCTTTCTTT. Residues: CASSGTGGRTEAFF.

The V gene is TRBV2, the J gene TRBJ2-1; D ambiguous. V was cut by 2 bases and J by 4 bases, with 6 bases left in between. The CDR3 has 13 amino acids. Germline V gene lookup returns CDR1 SNHLY and CDR2 FYNNEI. The CDR3 loop reads CASSETGYNEQFF. Written as DNA, the CDR3 is TGTGCCAGCAGTGAAACGGGTTACAATGAGCAGTTCTTC.

The table lists this clone with a count of one. The gene calls are TRBV5-6 and TRBJ1-1; 7 bases align to TRBD1. The CDR3 covers 15 residues. CDR1 is SGHDT, CDR2 YYEEEE, per germline. Unmatched junction bases numbered 4, after V lost 2 bases and J lost 0 bases. This chain's CDR3 is CASSFLDRLNTEAFF. The CDR3 coding sequence is TGTGCCAGCAGCTTTCTGGACAGGCTGAACACTGAAGCTTTCTTT.

This clone appeared once. The chain combines TRBV29-1 with TRBJ2-1; 16 nucleotides agree with TRBD2. After removal of 6 bases from V and 6 bases from J, the junction contained 2 bases not matched to a gene. This CDR3 is 14 amino acids long. Germline lookup yields CDR1 SQVTM and CDR2 ANQGSEA. Here the CDR3 DNA reads TGCAGCGTGGGGACTAGCGGGGGGGCCAATGAGCAGTTCTTC. It encodes CSVGTSGGANEQFF.

This clone was counted between two and nine times. The chain is built from TRBV2 and TRBJ1-1; D is perhaps TRBD1 (5 bases). The germline V gene encodes CDR1 SNHLY and CDR2 FYNNEI. The CDR3 loop spans 14 amino acids. The V end lost 6 bases, the J end lost 0 bases, and 11 bases lay between the germline ends. CDR3 protein: CASRGRAMNTEAFF. The CDR3 coding sequence is TGTGCCAGCAGGGGCAGGGCGATGAACACTGAAGCTTTCTTT.

The V gene is TRBV7-8, the J gene TRBJ1-5; 9 bases are a match to TRBD1. Trimming removed 5 bases from V and 7 bases from J; junction bases left unmatched: 12. The CDR3 length is 16 residues. Germline lookup yields CDR1 SGHVS and CDR2 FQNEAQ. This CDR3 is CASSARTGDTSQPQHF. DNA for the CDR3: TGTGCCAGCAGCGCTAGGACAGGGGATACGTCGCAGCCCCAGCATTTT.

The chain employs TRBV7-9 and TRBJ1-1, with TRBD1 matching 10 bases. The trim removed 5 bases at V and 2 bases at J, leaving 11 bases unmatched. Germline loops: CDR1 SEHNR, CDR2 FQNEAQ (reference sequence). The CDR3 has 17 residues. In DNA form, the CDR3 reads TGTGCCAGCAGCCATACCGGACAGGGGGTCAAAAACACTGAAGCTTTCTTT. The encoded protein is CASSHTGQGVKNTEAFF. Full variable domain (missing parts from reference TRBV7-9 and TRBJ1-1): DTGVSQNPRHKITKRGQNVTFRCDPISEHNRLYWYRQTLGQGPEFLTYFQNEAQLEKSRLLSDRFSAERPKGSFSTLEIQRTEQGDSAMYLCASSHTGQGVKNTEAFFGQGTRLTVV.

The gene calls are TRBV29-1 and TRBJ2-7; 7 bases are a match to TRBD1. V shed 3 bases and J 2 bases; nucleotides not matched to a gene: 4. CDR3 length: 13 amino acids. The germline CDR1 and CDR2 sequences are SQVTM and ANQGSEA. The CDR3 spells CSVDTGATYEQYF. The CDR3 DNA reads TGCAGCGTTGACACAGGGGCGACCTACGAGCAGTACTTC.